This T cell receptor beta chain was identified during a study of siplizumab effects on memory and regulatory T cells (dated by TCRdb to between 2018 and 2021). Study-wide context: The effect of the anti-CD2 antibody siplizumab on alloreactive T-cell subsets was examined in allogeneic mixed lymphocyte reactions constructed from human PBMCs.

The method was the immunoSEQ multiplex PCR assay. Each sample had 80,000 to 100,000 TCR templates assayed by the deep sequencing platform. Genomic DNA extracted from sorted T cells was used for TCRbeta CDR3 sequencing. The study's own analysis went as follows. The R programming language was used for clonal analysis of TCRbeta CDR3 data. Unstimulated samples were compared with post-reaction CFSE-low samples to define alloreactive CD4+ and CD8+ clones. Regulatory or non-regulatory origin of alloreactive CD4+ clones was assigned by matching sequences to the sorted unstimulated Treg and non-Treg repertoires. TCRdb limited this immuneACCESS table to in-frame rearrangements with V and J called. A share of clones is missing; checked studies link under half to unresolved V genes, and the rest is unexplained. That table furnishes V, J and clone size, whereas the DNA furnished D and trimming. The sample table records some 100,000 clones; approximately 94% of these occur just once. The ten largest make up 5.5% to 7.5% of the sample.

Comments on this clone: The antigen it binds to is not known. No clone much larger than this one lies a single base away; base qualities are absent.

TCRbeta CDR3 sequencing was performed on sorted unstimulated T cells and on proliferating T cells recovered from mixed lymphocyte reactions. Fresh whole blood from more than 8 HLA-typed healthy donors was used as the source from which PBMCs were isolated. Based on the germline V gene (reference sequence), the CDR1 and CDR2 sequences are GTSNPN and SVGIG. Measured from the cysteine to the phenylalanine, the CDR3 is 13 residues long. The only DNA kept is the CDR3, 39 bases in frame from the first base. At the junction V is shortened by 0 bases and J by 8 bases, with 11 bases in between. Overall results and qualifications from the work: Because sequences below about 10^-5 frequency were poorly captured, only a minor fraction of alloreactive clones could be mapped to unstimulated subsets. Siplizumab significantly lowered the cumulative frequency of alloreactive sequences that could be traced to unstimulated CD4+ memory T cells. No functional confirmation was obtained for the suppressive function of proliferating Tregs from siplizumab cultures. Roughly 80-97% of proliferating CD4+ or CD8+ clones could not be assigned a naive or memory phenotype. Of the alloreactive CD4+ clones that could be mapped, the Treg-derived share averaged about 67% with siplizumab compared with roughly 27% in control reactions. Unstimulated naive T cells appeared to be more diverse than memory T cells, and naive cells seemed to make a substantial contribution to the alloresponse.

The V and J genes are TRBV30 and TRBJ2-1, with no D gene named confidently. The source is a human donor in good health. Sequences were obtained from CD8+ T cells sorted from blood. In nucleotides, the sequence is TGTGCCTGGAGTGTAGAACTTACATATGAGCAGTTCTTC. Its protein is CAWSVELTYEQFF.